These 30 T cell receptor beta chains share one sample of origin, sequenced in a study of cytomegalovirus exposure and HLA in healthy donors. Method: immunoSEQ multiplex PCR; TCRdb's copy keeps in-frame clones and lacks some. The sample lists 300,000 to 400,000 clones; roughly 89% were seen once. Sequenced input: PBMCs. The receptors here all came from a woman between 18 and 29 years old in good health and CMV-seronegative.

The chain uses TRBV27 and TRBJ2-5; no firm D call. The germline CDR1 and CDR2 sequences are MNHEY and SMNVEV (reference sequence). This CDR3 region has 11 residues. Trimming shortened V by 8 bases and J by 2 bases, and 6 bases separated the two germline ends. DNA of the CDR3: TGTGCCAGCGGTCAGCAAGAGACCCAGTACTTC. Translating it yields CASGQQETQYF.

The rearrangement links TRBV4-1 to TRBJ1-1; TRBD1 matches 10 bases. Per the germline V gene, CDR1 is MGHRA and CDR2 is YSYEKL. The CDR3 covers 20 residues. The V gene end was trimmed by 0 bases and the J gene end by 0 bases; junction bases not matched to a gene: 13. CDR3 coding DNA: TGCGCCAGCAGCCAAGATTTGTGGGGACAGGGGTTCTTCATGAACACTGAAGCTTTCTTT. It translates to CASSQDLWGQGFFMNTEAFF.

The rearrangement links TRBV27 to TRBJ2-5; TRBD2 aligns across 12 bases. The CDR3 has 17 residues. CDR1 MNHEY and CDR2 SMNVEV come from the germline V gene (reference sequence). Losses at the gene ends were 2 bases for V and 1 base for J; bases not matched to a gene: 5. CDR3 in DNA: TGTGCCAGCAGTTTACTAGCGGGGGGGCGGGTCCAAGAGACCCAGTACTTC. Translated, it gives CASSLLAGGRVQETQYF.

This clone is a singleton in its sample. The chain employs TRBV30 and TRBJ2-3, with D possibly being TRBD2 (5 bases). Trimming removed 2 bases from V and 2 bases from J, with 23 bases in between. This CDR3 has 18 amino acids. The germline V gene has CDR1 GTSNPN and CDR2 SVGIG (reference sequence). The CDR3 sequence is CAWSRTSLISLTTDTQYF. The DNA of the CDR3 is TGTGCCTGGAGTAGGACTTCCCTAATCTCCCTGACCACAGATACGCAGTATTTT.

The CDR3 bases are TGTGCCAGCAATCATGGGCCCTCGGGAAACACCATATATTTT. Its protein product is CASNHGPSGNTIYF. V gene TRBV30 combines with J gene TRBJ1-3, with unresolved D. The CDR3 extends over 14 amino acids. The V end lost 8 bases, the J end lost 4 bases, and 18 bases lay between the germline ends. The V gene's germline CDR1 is GTSNPN and CDR2 SVGIG (reference sequence). The full variable domain, in which reference TRBV30 and TRBJ1-3 provide the parts outside the CDR3, is SQTIHQWPATLVQPVGSPLSLECTVEGTSNPNLYWYRQAAGRGLQLLFYSVGIGQISSEVPQNLSASRPQDRQFILSSKKLLLSDSGFYLCASNHGPSGNTIYFGEGSWLTVV.

This chain's CDR3 is CASSLGEWGGEQYF. Written as DNA, the CDR3 is TGTGCCAGCAGCTTAGGGGAATGGGGCGGCGAGCAGTACTTC. The chain links TRBV7-9 to TRBJ2-7, with a weak D call TRBD1 (5 bases). V lost 1 base to trimming and J lost 6 bases, with 13 bases between them. The CDR3 sequence is 14 residues long. Germline V lookup: CDR1 SEHNR, CDR2 FQNEAQ (reference sequence). Together with reference TRBV7-9 and TRBJ2-7, the CDR3 gives the full variable domain: DTGVSQNPRHKITKRGQNVTFRCDPISEHNRLYWYRQTLGQGPEFLTYFQNEAQLEKSRLLSDRFSAERPKGSFSTLEIQRTEQGDSAMYLCASSLGEWGGEQYFGPGTRLTVT.

This clone was counted once. V usage is TRBV28 and J usage is TRBJ2-7, with 9 positions matching TRBD1. The CDR3 is made up of 16 amino acids. V shed 6 bases, J shed 3 bases, and the junction held 12 bases outside the gene matches. Germline V gives CDR1 MDHEN, CDR2 SYDVKM. The chain's CDR3 is CASRTRRQGVFYEQYF. The CDR3 DNA sequence: TGTGCCAGCAGGACGAGGCGACAGGGGGTGTTCTACGAGCAGTACTTC.

V gene TRBV11-3 combines with J gene TRBJ1-1, with 10 bases lining up with TRBD1. J was trimmed by 4 bases and V by 1 base; bases with no gene match: 9. Germline CDR1 SGHNT, CDR2 YENEEA. This CDR3 contains 17 residues. CDR3 nucleotides: TGTGCCAGCAGCTTAGGAGGGACAGGGGTCGGGGGCACTGAAGCTTTCTTT. This gives the protein CASSLGGTGVGGTEAFF.

This clone appeared a single time. This sequence joins TRBV7-8 and TRBJ1-4; 7 bases align to TRBD1. CDR3 size: 15 residues. J lost 4 bases, V lost 6 bases, and 8 bases had no gene match. Germline CDR1 and CDR2: SGHVS and FQNEAQ. This CDR3 is CASRPTGQHNEKLFF. Written as DNA, the CDR3 is TGTGCCAGCAGACCAACGGGACAGCATAATGAAAAACTGTTTTTT.

The J gene is TRBJ1-1, the V gene TRBV20-1, with D possibly matching TRBD1 (6 bases). The CDR3 totals 11 residues. Trimming cost V 5 bases and J 7 bases, with 11 bases left between them. Germline CDR1 DFQATT, CDR2 SNEGSKA (reference sequence). The CDR3 coding sequence is TGCAGTGCTCCAGGACAGCATGAAGCTTTCTTT. Protein: CSAPGQHEAFF.

This clone was counted ten times or more. V is TRBV7-8 and J is TRBJ1-1, with D tentatively TRBD1 (6 bases). The germline CDR1 and CDR2 sequences are SGHVS and FQNEAQ. With 5 bases removed from V and 1 base from J, the gap between germline ends came to 11 bases. This CDR3 has 14 residues. The DNA of the CDR3 is TGTGCCAGCAGCCGTAAACAGGGGAACACTGAAGCTTTCTTT. As protein: CASSRKQGNTEAFF.

This chain connects TRBV29-1 to TRBJ2-7; 8 bases map to TRBD1. CDR3 length equals 12 residues. CDR1 is SQVTM, CDR2 ANQGSEA, per germline. Unmatched junction bases numbered 5, after V lost 6 bases and J lost 4 bases. The CDR3 bases are TGCAGCGTCGGACAGGGAGAATACGAGCAGTACTTC. Translation: CSVGQGEYEQYF.

The J gene is TRBJ2-1, the V gene TRBV18, with 14 bases that match TRBD2. The V gene end was trimmed by 6 bases and the J gene end by 5 bases; junction bases not matched to a gene: 6. This CDR3 spans 16 amino acids. Germline CDR1 and CDR2: KGHSH and LQKENI. For the CDR3, the DNA is TGTGCCAGCTCTCGAGGACTAGCGGGAGGTCACAATGAGCAGTTCTTC. Translated: CASSRGLAGGHNEQFF.

V and J are TRBV19 and TRBJ1-5, with TRBD1 matching 7 bases. Trimming took 5 bases from V and 3 from J; bases not matched to a gene: 10. The CDR3 totals 16 residues. Germline-derived CDR1 and CDR2 are LNHDA and SQIVND (reference sequence). CDR3 DNA sequence: TGTGCCAGTAGTTTTAGACAGGGTCCCCTCAATCAGCCCCAGCATTTT. It yields the protein CASSFRQGPLNQPQHF.

The chain recombines TRBV9 with TRBJ2-5; D is unclear. Germline CDR1 is SGDLS and CDR2 is YYNGEE. The CDR3 totals 15 residues. The V end lost 3 bases, the J end lost 2 bases, and 14 bases lay between the germline ends. The CDR3 loop reads CASSAGVLRQETQYF. In DNA, the CDR3 is TGTGCCAGCAGCGCGGGTGTGCTTAGGCAAGAGACCCAGTACTTC.

This chain connects TRBV28 to TRBJ2-7; tentative D call: TRBD1 (6 bases). Germline V gene data show CDR1 as MDHEN and CDR2 as SYDVKM. CDR3 size: 16 residues. The V end was cut by 2 bases, the J end by 3 bases, with 17 bases between. The CDR3 protein is CASSLLPATGRYEQYF. The CDR3 DNA reads as TGTGCCAGCAGTTTACTCCCGGCTACAGGGCGCTACGAGCAGTACTTC.

The chain has TRBV9 and TRBJ2-7, with 7 bases aligning to TRBD1. The V segment lost 4 bases and the J segment 1 base; nucleotides outside the gene matches: 5. The CDR3 is 14 residues long. CDR1 is SGDLS, CDR2 YYNGEE, per germline. CDR3: CASSLGTVSYEQYF. For the CDR3, the DNA is TGTGCCAGCAGCCTAGGGACAGTATCCTACGAGCAGTACTTC.

The gene calls are TRBV9 and TRBJ2-2; TRBD1 matches 7 bases. J lost 1 base, V lost 3 bases, and 6 bases had no gene match. The CDR3 loop spans 16 amino acids. Germline V gene data show CDR1 as SGDLS and CDR2 as YYNGEE. The CDR3 coding sequence is TGTGCCAGCAGCGACCGGACAGGCGAGAACACCGGGGAGCTGTTTTTT. It is translated as CASSDRTGENTGELFF. Full variable domain (rest looked up from reference TRBV9 and TRBJ2-2): DSGVTQTPKHLITATGQRVTLRCSPRSGDLSVYWYQQSLDQGLQFLIQYYNGEERAKGNILERFSAQQFPDLHSELNLSSLELGDSALYFCASSDRTGENTGELFFGEGSRLTVL.

The gene calls are TRBV13 and TRBJ1-2, with 9 nucleotides matching TRBD1. The junction had 16 bases not matched to a gene; V was cut back by 7 bases and J by 4 bases. The CDR3 sequence is 17 residues long. Germline V gene data show CDR1 as PRHDT and CDR2 as FYEKMQ (reference sequence). DNA of the CDR3: TGTGCCAGCACCCTTCGGGGGGGGGACAGGGACATCTATGGCTACACCTTC. This translates into CASTLRGGDRDIYGYTF.

This chain joins TRBV25-1 and TRBJ1-2, with TRBD1 identical over 7 bases. V trimming: 3 bases; J trimming: 8 bases; junction bases outside the gene matches: 12. The CDR3 runs to 15 residues. Germline V gives CDR1 MGHDK, CDR2 SYGVNS. The CDR3 DNA sequence: TGTGCCAGCAGTGACCCTGACAGGGTTCAGGGCGGCTACACCTTC. This gives the protein CASSDPDRVQGGYTF.

The chain is built from TRBV6-1 and TRBJ1-5, with D possibly being TRBD1 (6 bases). Trimming removed 4 bases at V and 11 bases at J, with 21 bases between. This CDR3 spans 15 amino acids. Germline values: CDR1 MNHNS, CDR2 SASEGT. CDR3 amino acids: CASSVIGQRGMSQHF. The DNA of the CDR3 is TGTGCCAGCAGTGTAATCGGACAGCGCGGTATGTCCCAGCATTTT.

V usage is TRBV27 and J usage is TRBJ2-2; TRBD2 matches at 10 bases. Trimming removed 3 bases from V and 9 bases from J; junction bases left unmatched: 16. Germline V gene sequence: CDR1 MNHEY, CDR2 SMNVEV (reference sequence). This CDR3 region has 18 residues. The CDR3 nucleotides are TGTGCCAGCAGTTTGAGTGGCCTAGCGGGGGTTCAGAGTAGGGAGCTGTTTTTT. It yields the protein CASSLSGLAGVQSRELFF.

This sequence joins TRBV6-5 and TRBJ2-5, with TRBD2 matching 13 bases. Germline values: CDR1 MNHEY, CDR2 SVGAGI. Trimming at V came to 8 bases and at J to 5 bases, leaving 8 bases not matched to a gene. CDR3 length equals 15 residues. CDR3 loop: CASGLAGVLGETQYF. Here the CDR3 DNA reads TGTGCCAGCGGACTAGCGGGGGTCCTGGGGGAGACCCAGTACTTC.

The chain recombines TRBV28 with TRBJ2-5; TRBD2 matches at 10 bases. J lost 1 base, V lost 7 bases, and 12 bases had no gene match. The CDR3 runs 17 residues. Germline assignment: CDR1 MDHEN and CDR2 SYDVKM. CDR3 coding DNA: TGTGCCAGCACCGATAGTGGACTAGCGGAGTCCCAAGAGACCCAGTACTTC. The encoded protein is CASTDSGLAESQETQYF.

The chain carries TRBV7-9 and TRBJ1-2; D unclear. Deletions cut 4 bases from V and 8 bases from J, with 11 bases between. CDR1 is SEHNR, CDR2 FQNEAQ, per germline (reference sequence). This CDR3 spans 12 amino acids. In nucleotides, the CDR3 is TGTGCCAGCAGCTCAGGTGACCTGGGCTACACCTTC. Its translation is CASSSGDLGYTF.

V is TRBV28 and J is TRBJ2-7, with 7 bases aligning to TRBD1. The germline V gene encodes CDR1 MDHEN and CDR2 SYDVKM. Unmatched junction bases numbered 11, after V lost 6 bases and J lost 0 bases. CDR3 length: 16 residues. CDR3 coding DNA: TGTGCCAGCAGCAGTACAGGGGATCCGAGCTCCTACGAGCAGTACTTC. Translation gives CASSSTGDPSSYEQYF.

This chain uses TRBV15 with TRBJ2-7; 9 nucleotides agree with TRBD2. The J segment lost 5 bases and the V segment lost 5 bases, leaving 10 bases of the junction unmatched. In germline, CDR1 is LNHNV, CDR2 YYDKDF (reference sequence). The CDR3 is 15 amino acids. The CDR3 region has the DNA TGTGCCACCAGCGGGTTAGCGGGGGAAGACCACGAGCAGTACTTC. Translating it yields CATSGLAGEDHEQYF.

This clone showed up just once. The V gene is TRBV13, the J gene TRBJ2-7; 7 bases align to TRBD1. CDR3 length equals 15 residues. Germline values: CDR1 PRHDT, CDR2 FYEKMQ (reference sequence). The V and J ends lost 6 bases and 2 bases, in that order; junction bases with no gene match: 10. The CDR3 reads CASREIGQAPYEQYF. CDR3 bases: TGTGCCAGCAGAGAAATTGGACAGGCCCCCTACGAGCAGTACTTC.

The V gene is TRBV5-1, the J gene TRBJ2-7; the D gene is possibly TRBD1 (6 bases). CDR1 SGHRS and CDR2 YFSETQ come from the germline V gene. V gave up 0 bases and J gave up 6 bases, with 7 bases separating them. This CDR3 is built from 12 residues. CDR3 sequence: CASSLGDTEQYF. The CDR3 region has the DNA TGCGCCAGCAGCTTGGGGGACACCGAGCAGTACTTC.

The V and J genes are TRBV29-1 and TRBJ2-7; 7 bases map to TRBD1. V shed 6 bases and J 2 bases; nucleotides not matched to a gene: 10. The germline V gene has CDR1 SQVTM and CDR2 ANQGSEA. This CDR3 contains 14 residues. The CDR3 loop reads CSVSPGTVTYEQYF. The DNA for the CDR3 is TGCAGCGTCAGTCCCGGGACAGTTACCTACGAGCAGTACTTC.